This T cell receptor beta chain is from a study of metastatic and nonmetastatic thyroid tumors. Across the whole study: Blood and tumor or nodule tissue repertoires from malignant and benign thyroid patients were compared.

This clone occurred many times. Antigen unknown. Per germline, CDR1 DFQATT and CDR2 SNEGSKA (reference sequence). This CDR3 region has 14 residues. Thyroid surgery had not been preceded by any treatment in any patient. TCRdb reprocessed the PCR reads using MiXCR. Of about 35,000 clones in the sample, more than 15% are singletons; the top ten hold around 20%. Study-level results: The study reportedly found significantly higher TCR beta diversity in malignant thyroid tumors than benign nodules, in blood and tumor.

The clonotype originates from a female donor with papillary thyroid cancer or a benign thyroid nodule (not recorded which). Some clones in this sample may be carry-over from other donors' samples. The chain combines TRBV20-1 with TRBJ2-3, with TRBD2 identical over 7 bases. The sample taken for sequencing was blood. The CDR3 sequence is CSFPKRGLTDTQYF. The CDR3 DNA sequence: TGCAGCTTCCCTAAGCGGGGTCTCACAGATACGCAGTATTTT.